This entry lists 10 T cell receptor beta chains sequenced from one sample in a study of pediatric ulcerative colitis. Sequenced by immunoSEQ multiplex PCR; TCRdb stores in-frame clones only, minus some. The table lists 55,000 to 65,000 clones, around four fifths of them singletons. Sequences were obtained from blood. These receptors were collected from a boy aged 10-17 years with moderate ulcerative colitis.

The V gene is TRBV5-6, the J gene TRBJ1-1; D gene ambiguous. Germline V gene data show CDR1 as SGHDT and CDR2 as YYEEEE. Trimming shortened V by 2 bases and J by 8 bases, and 16 bases separated the two germline ends. This CDR3 comprises 14 residues. This CDR3 is CASSFYRTGLEAFF. CDR3 in DNA: TGTGCCAGCAGCTTTTATCGAACCGGACTGGAAGCTTTCTTT.

The table lists this clone with a few counts. J is TRBJ1-1 and V is TRBV7-6; tentative D call: TRBD1 (6 bases). V shed 6 bases and J shed 5 bases, with 10 bases lying between them. Germline assignment: CDR1 SGHVS and CDR2 FNYEAQ. This CDR3 has 12 residues. The CDR3 DNA follows: TGTGCCAGCAGTGGGACATCGACTGAAGCTTTCTTT. Protein product: CASSGTSTEAFF.

J is TRBJ1-4 and V is TRBV6-6, with D hard to call. V shed 2 bases and J shed 8 bases, with 3 bases lying between them. CDR1 is MNHNY, CDR2 SVGAGI, per germline (reference sequence). The CDR3 totals 11 residues. CDR3 in DNA: TGTGCCAGCAGTTACCGGGAAAAACTGTTTTTT. Its translation is CASSYREKLFF.

The genes are TRBV5-6 and TRBJ1-4; no definite D call. This CDR3 contains 13 residues. Trimming left V 0 bases short and J 6 bases short, with 6 bases between. Germline V gives CDR1 SGHDT, CDR2 YYEEEE. The DNA for the CDR3 is TGTGCCAGCAGCTTGGGGGCAGATGAAAAACTGTTTTTT. Its translation is CASSLGADEKLFF. Together with reference TRBV5-6 and TRBJ1-4, the CDR3 gives the full variable domain: DAGVTQSPTHLIKTRGQQVTLRCSPKSGHDTVSWYQQALGQGPQFIFQYYEEEERQRGNFPDRFSGHQFPNYSSELNVNALLLGDSALYLCASSLGADEKLFFGSGTQLSVL.

The CDR3 coding sequence is TGTGCCAGCAGCGGAGACAGGGGGAATGAGCAGTTCTTC. Its protein product is CASSGDRGNEQFF. The chain employs TRBV9 and TRBJ2-1; 9 bases are a match to TRBD1. Germline V CDR1 and CDR2: SGDLS, YYNGEE. J gave up 7 bases and V 3 bases, and 2 bases lay outside the gene matches. The CDR3 runs to 13 residues.

This clone was seen only once. This chain links TRBV2 with TRBJ2-2; 10 bases are shared with TRBD2. Trimming at V came to 6 bases and at J to 4 bases, leaving 11 bases not matched to a gene. Looked up from germline, CDR1 is SNHLY and CDR2 is FYNNEI. This CDR3 comprises 17 residues. CDR3 sequence: CASRLSGGTPGTGELFF. The CDR3 DNA is TGTGCCAGCAGACTTAGCGGGGGGACCCCGGGCACCGGGGAGCTGTTTTTT.

This clone appeared a single time. The CDR3 DNA follows: TGCGCCAGCAGCCAACTCAGCTATGGCTACACCTTC. Protein: CASSQLSYGYTF. This chain links TRBV4-1 with TRBJ1-2; D ambiguous. Germline V gene data show CDR1 as MGHRA and CDR2 as YSYEKL. Trimming cost V 2 bases and J 4 bases, with 5 bases left between them. The CDR3 totals 12 residues.

The V and J genes are TRBV7-2 and TRBJ2-7; 9 bases agree with TRBD2. The CDR3 is made up of 16 amino acids. V lost 1 base and J lost 2; bases outside the gene matches: 6. CDR1 SGHTA and CDR2 FQGNSA come from the germline V gene. The CDR3 coding sequence is TGTGCCAGCAGCTTAGAGACTAGCGGTCTCACCTACGAGCAGTACTTC. Its translation is CASSLETSGLTYEQYF. The whole variable domain, remainder taken from reference TRBV7-2 and TRBJ2-7, is GAGVSQSPSNKVTEKGKDVELRCDPISGHTALYWYRQSLGQGLEFLIYFQGNSAPDKSGLPSDRFSAERTGGSVSTLTIQRTQQEDSAVYLCASSLETSGLTYEQYFGPGTRLTVT.

This rearrangement joins TRBV7-3 to TRBJ2-5; 13 nucleotides align to TRBD2. Germline assignment: CDR1 SGHTA and CDR2 FQGTGA. Losses at the gene ends were 5 bases for V and 5 bases for J; bases not matched to a gene: 11. The CDR3 has 17 residues. The CDR3 region is CASSPGRLAGGWETQYF. The CDR3 DNA reads as TGTGCCAGCAGCCCCGGGCGACTAGCGGGGGGTTGGGAGACCCAGTACTTC.

The V and J genes are TRBV30 and TRBJ1-5, with 8 bases that match TRBD1. With V trimmed by 2 bases and J by 7 bases, 7 bases remained unmatched. Germline V gives CDR1 GTSNPN, CDR2 SVGIG (reference sequence). The CDR3 runs to 14 residues. In DNA form, the CDR3 reads TGTGCCTGGAGTCCTACAGGGGGGTACCAGCCCCAGCATTTT. This translates into CAWSPTGGYQPQHF.